This T cell receptor beta chain was recorded in a study of blood T cell repertoires in COVID-19. Study-level background: T cells, B-cell-depleted T cells, or PBMCs provided the cDNA or gDNA that served as material.

TCRdb's copy holds only in-frame clones and misses some; the assay was immunoSEQ multiplex PCR. The sample includes a few hundred thousand clones, 70% to 90% seen only once; the top ten take roughly 5.8%. Germline V gene lookup returns CDR1 MNHNY and CDR2 SVGAGI (reference sequence). The V and J ends lost 6 bases and 6 bases, in that order; junction bases with no gene match: 8. The CDR3 is 16 residues long. This clonotype originated in a man aged 60 to 69 with acute or convalescent COVID-19. The rearrangement links TRBV6-6 to TRBJ1-6; TRBD1 agrees at 10 bases. The source material was peripheral blood. The CDR3 is CASRETGGASNSPLHF. The DNA of the CDR3 is TGTGCCAGCAGAGAGACAGGGGGCGCAAGTAATTCACCCCTCCACTTT.